Below are 24 T cell receptor beta chains sequenced from a single sample in a study of shared T cell receptors in the human thymus. Here immunoSEQ multiplex PCR was the method, and the copy in TCRdb shows in-frame clones only, minus some. The repertoire consists of over 650,000 clones, with about 90% occurring once and the leading ten covering 0.0094%. Another study also made use of these data, one on human thymus T cells.

Sequencing was carried out using thymocytes. Every receptor here comes from a boy under two years old with a congenital heart defect.

V and J are TRBV9 and TRBJ1-2, with 8 nucleotides matching TRBD1. The CDR3 runs 14 residues. CDR1 SGDLS and CDR2 YYNGEE come from the germline V gene. After removal of 0 bases from V and 7 bases from J, the junction contained 5 bases not matched to a gene. The CDR3 here is CASSVAGQGSGYTF. The CDR3 DNA reads TGTGCCAGCAGCGTAGCTGGACAGGGAAGTGGCTACACCTTC.

The V and J genes are TRBV7-2 and TRBJ2-7, with 7 bases fitting TRBD1. Germline V gene data show CDR1 as SGHTA and CDR2 as FQGNSA. There are 13 residues in the CDR3. The V gene end was trimmed by 0 bases and the J gene end by 5 bases; junction bases not matched to a gene: 1. CDR3 residues: CASSLATGHEQYF. The DNA of the CDR3 is TGTGCCAGCAGCTTAGCGACAGGGCACGAGCAGTACTTC.

V is TRBV10-3 and J is TRBJ1-4; TRBD1 agrees at 10 bases. J was trimmed by 8 bases and V by 3 bases; bases with no gene match: 6. CDR3 length: 15 amino acids. The germline V gene encodes CDR1 ENHRY and CDR2 SYGVKD. This CDR3 reads CAISDDRGRFEKLFF. For the CDR3, the DNA is TGTGCCATCAGTGACGACAGGGGGCGGTTCGAAAAACTGTTTTTT.

The genes are TRBV12-5 and TRBJ2-3; D is ambiguous. Germline V gives CDR1 LGHNT, CDR2 FRNRAP. This CDR3 is 13 amino acids long. The V end lost 0 bases, the J end lost 4 bases, and 5 bases lay between the germline ends. CDR3 bases: TGTGCTAGTGGTTTGGTCAGGTCAGATACGCAGTATTTT. Protein sequence: CASGLVRSDTQYF.

The chain combines TRBV19 with TRBJ2-7; D perhaps matches TRBD1 (6 bases). The CDR3 loop spans 14 amino acids. Germline values: CDR1 LNHDA, CDR2 SQIVND (reference sequence). V gave up 3 bases and J gave up 0 bases, with 9 bases separating them. The CDR3 region has the DNA TGTGCCAGTAGTATTCCAGGGGCCTCCTACGAGCAGTACTTC. Translating it yields CASSIPGASYEQYF.

V gene TRBV5-1 combines with J gene TRBJ2-1; TRBD2 matches at 10 bases. Germline-derived CDR1 and CDR2 are SGHRS and YFSETQ. Germline trimming cut 2 bases from V and 0 bases from J; bases unmatched to any gene: 2. The CDR3 has 16 residues. The DNA for the CDR3 is TGCGCCAGCAGCTTTCCTAGCGGGAGCTCCTACAATGAGCAGTTCTTC. This sequence encodes CASSFPSGSSYNEQFF. The complete variable domain, with remaining parts taken from reference TRBV5-1 and TRBJ2-1, reads KAGVTQTPRYLIKTRGQQVTLSCSPISGHRSVSWYQQTPGQGLQFLFEYFSETQRNKGNFPGRFSGRQFSNSRSEMNVSTLELGDSALYLCASSFPSGSSYNEQFFGPGTRLTVL.

V is TRBV2 and J is TRBJ2-1, with D perhaps TRBD2 (6 bases). Germline loops: CDR1 SNHLY, CDR2 FYNNEI. The CDR3 extends over 14 amino acids. Between the trimmed V and J ends, which lost 1 base and 2 bases, there was a span of 6 bases. The CDR3 bases are TGTGCCAGCAGTGAAGGGGGGGCCTACAATGAGCAGTTCTTC. It codes for CASSEGGAYNEQFF.

This chain links TRBV11-3 with TRBJ1-1; 7 positions match TRBD1. CDR3 length: 15 residues. Germline values: CDR1 SGHNT, CDR2 YENEEA. Unmatched junction bases numbered 9, after V lost 5 bases and J lost 3 bases. CDR3 coding DNA: TGTGCCAGCAGCATTGCTACGGGACAGCACACTGAAGCTTTCTTT. It specifies CASSIATGQHTEAFF.

This clone was seen just once. The chain carries TRBV7-6 and TRBJ2-5; 9 nucleotides line up with TRBD2. Germline V gene data show CDR1 as SGHVS and CDR2 as FNYEAQ. V dropped 7 bases and J dropped 4; count of bases not matched to a gene: 19. The CDR3 sequence is 18 residues long. The CDR3 loop is CASTRGQGGLALGETQYF. The CDR3 nucleotides are TGTGCCAGCACGCGGGGGCAGGGGGGACTAGCATTGGGAGAGACCCAGTACTTC.

The rearrangement links TRBV15 to TRBJ1-5; tentatively, D is TRBD1 (5 bases). V dropped 7 bases and J dropped 3 bases, with 25 bases sitting between them. This CDR3 is built from 18 residues. Germline CDR1 LNHNV, CDR2 YYDKDF (reference sequence). Here the CDR3 DNA reads TGTGCCACCAACCTAGAGATCGCCCAGGGATATCACAATCAGCCCCAGCATTTT. This sequence encodes CATNLEIAQGYHNQPQHF.

This rearrangement joins TRBV7-9 to TRBJ1-2, with 7 positions matching TRBD1. Germline values: CDR1 SEHNR, CDR2 FQNEAQ (reference sequence). CDR3 length: 16 amino acids. V lost 5 bases to trimming and J lost 2 bases; unmatched junction nucleotides: 11. In nucleotides, the CDR3 is TGTGCCAGCAGCCCAACGACAGGGTTCGGGAACTATGGCTACACCTTC. Translated, it gives CASSPTTGFGNYGYTF.

This chain joins TRBV4-3 and TRBJ2-5; D is undetermined. V was trimmed by 1 base and J by 9 bases, leaving 12 bases between them. The CDR3 spans 13 residues. CDR1 and CDR2 from the germline V gene are LGHNA and YSLEER. Here the CDR3 DNA reads TGCGCCAGCAGCCAAGTTCGTGAGAGGCCCCAGTACTTC. As protein: CASSQVRERPQYF.

V is TRBV27 and J is TRBJ2-1; D perhaps matches TRBD1 (5 bases). V was shortened by 6 bases and J by 12 bases, with 18 bases between the two germline ends. This CDR3 comprises 13 residues. Germline values: CDR1 MNHEY, CDR2 SMNVEV (reference sequence). The CDR3 DNA sequence: TGTGCCAGCAGCCGTCCATCAGGGTACGGGCAGTTCTTC. Translating gives CASSRPSGYGQFF.

This rearrangement joins TRBV5-6 to TRBJ1-4, with 7 bases fitting TRBD1. The V and J ends lost 3 bases and 7 bases, in that order; junction bases with no gene match: 12. Germline CDR1 is SGHDT and CDR2 is YYEEEE. The CDR3 is 16 amino acids. DNA of the CDR3: TGTGCCAGCAGCTCTCCCCCCGACAGGGTGAGTGAAAAACTGTTTTTT. Translated: CASSSPPDRVSEKLFF.

This sequence joins TRBV5-1 and TRBJ1-1; D gene uncertain. The CDR3 contains 16 residues. Germline-derived CDR1 and CDR2 are SGHRS and YFSETQ. V lost 5 bases to trimming and J lost 0 bases, with 17 bases between them. This chain's CDR3 is CASRVESFNMNTEAFF. The CDR3 DNA follows: TGCGCCAGCAGGGTGGAGAGCTTTAACATGAACACTGAAGCTTTCTTT.

The genes are TRBV9 and TRBJ1-1, with a possible D match to TRBD1 (5 bases). Germline V gene sequence: CDR1 SGDLS, CDR2 YYNGEE. The V end lost 2 bases, the J end lost 4 bases, and 18 bases lay between the germline ends. The CDR3 covers 16 residues. The CDR3 DNA is TGTGCCAGCAGCGTTCCACCGGCAGGGAGGGGCACTGAAGCTTTCTTT. Amino acid sequence: CASSVPPAGRGTEAFF.

The genes are TRBV15 and TRBJ1-1, with D uncertain. The CDR3 totals 15 residues. With 5 bases removed from V and 0 bases from J, the gap between germline ends came to 13 bases. CDR1 is LNHNV, CDR2 YYDKDF, per germline (reference sequence). The CDR3 is CATSGSRIMNTEAFF. The CDR3 DNA sequence: TGTGCCACCAGCGGGTCCAGGATCATGAACACTGAAGCTTTCTTT.

A note on this clone: Mismatch with germline at one junction end may stem from a read error. The rearrangement uses TRBV27 and TRBJ2-7, with a weak D call TRBD2 (7 bases). Germline CDR1 and CDR2: MNHEY and SMNVEV (reference sequence). The CDR3 spans 9 residues. The CDR3 is CASSRGGVF. The DNA of the CDR3 is TGTGCCAGCAGTCGAGGGGGGGTATTC.

This clone was seen once. This chain uses TRBV7-9 with TRBJ2-7, with D perhaps TRBD2 (5 bases). The CDR3 extends over 19 amino acids. CDR1 is SEHNR, CDR2 FQNEAQ, per germline (reference sequence). V was pared by 3 bases and J by 2 bases, with 26 bases between. Written as DNA, the CDR3 is TGTGCCAGCAGCTTTGGTAATTCGGGCGGGCCGTCGGGGACCTACGAGCAGTACTTC. Translation gives CASSFGNSGGPSGTYEQYF.

This chain uses TRBV29-1 with TRBJ2-7; possibly TRBD2 for D (5 bases). Trimming removed 5 bases at V and 0 bases at J, with 8 bases between. Germline CDR1 and CDR2: SQVTM and ANQGSEA. The CDR3 is 12 residues long. The DNA for the CDR3 is TGCAGCGTTCTGGGGAGCTCCTACGAGCAGTACTTC. Translating gives CSVLGSSYEQYF.

This clone was found once. The chain uses TRBV28 and TRBJ2-7; possibly TRBD1 for D (6 bases). The V end was cut by 2 bases, the J end by 3 bases, with 11 bases between. Germline lookup yields CDR1 MDHEN and CDR2 SYDVKM. The CDR3 extends over 14 amino acids. The CDR3 protein is CASSLKTGYYEQYF. The CDR3 DNA sequence: TGTGCCAGCAGTTTAAAAACAGGGTACTACGAGCAGTACTTC.

V usage is TRBV10-3 and J usage is TRBJ1-2; 12 bases are a match to TRBD1. V shed 0 bases and J 7 bases; nucleotides not matched to a gene: 0. The CDR3 spans 14 residues. CDR1 is ENHRY and CDR2 is SYGVKD in the germline V gene. CDR3 sequence (DNA): TGTGCCATCAGTGAGTCGGGACAGGGGGCTGGCTACACCTTC. Its protein is CAISESGQGAGYTF.

CDR3 bases: TGTGCCAGCTCTCGCGAGCGGGGGATTCGCGAGCAGTACTTC. This gives the protein CASSRERGIREQYF. V usage is TRBV2 and J usage is TRBJ2-7; TRBD2 matches 8 bases. V shed 8 bases, J shed 6 bases, and the junction held 12 bases outside the gene matches. CDR1 SNHLY and CDR2 FYNNEI come from the germline V gene. The CDR3 extends over 14 amino acids.

The CDR3 coding sequence is TGTGCCAGCAGCCCTAAAGCCGGGACAGCCGATCCCAATCAGCCCCAGCATTTT. As protein: CASSPKAGTADPNQPQHF. This rearrangement joins TRBV4-2 to TRBJ1-5, with TRBD1 identical over 7 bases. V was clipped by 4 bases and J by 3 bases; unmatched bases: 15. This CDR3 contains 18 residues. Germline V gene sequence: CDR1 LGHNA, CDR2 YNFKEQ.